One and the same sample provided the 12 T cell receptor beta chains below, sequenced in a study of blood T cells in healthy people across ages. Using a J-beta primer mix together with a sample-barcoded 5' primer, a second PCR was run for roughly 7 to 11 cycles. TCRdb processed the 5' RACE reads anew with MiXCR; each CDR3 protein has one entry. This sample has around 800,000 distinct CDR3 sequences, with around 42% found just once. Sequencing was performed on blood. Source of these receptors: a man in his 60s in good health.

The table lists this clonotype with many counts. Relative to the germline gene, one junction end is altered; a read error may explain this. This chain uses TRBV12-3 or TRBV12-4 with TRBJ2-3, with 7 positions matching TRBD2. This CDR3 region has 15 residues. The CDR3 DNA reads as TGCGCCAGCAGCTTGTCGGGCGGGGGAACAGATACGCAGTATTTT. This sequence encodes CASSLSGGGTDTQYF.

This clonotype was found a few times. The chain combines TRBV20-1 with TRBJ1-5; 9 nucleotides agree with TRBD1. Germline CDR1 reads DFQATT; CDR2 reads SNEGSKA (reference sequence). This CDR3 is 14 amino acids long. V dropped 6 bases and J dropped 5; count of bases not matched to a gene: 8. The CDR3 spells CSAIRQGEYQPQHF. The DNA for the CDR3 is TGCAGTGCCATTCGACAGGGGGAGTATCAGCCCCAGCATTTT.

V and J are TRBV3-1 and TRBJ1-6; maybe TRBD1 (5 bases). Germline V lookup: CDR1 LGHDT, CDR2 YNNKEL (reference sequence). This CDR3 is built from 14 residues. The V gene lost 1 base and the J gene lost 9 bases, with 10 bases spanning the gap. Here the CDR3 reads CASSQVSRGSPLHF. Written as DNA, the CDR3 is TGTGCCAGCAGCCAAGTATCAAGGGGTTCACCCCTCCACTTT.

This clonotype was seen a few times. The chain uses TRBV9 and TRBJ2-5; the D gene is possibly TRBD2 (5 bases). Between the trimmed V and J ends, which lost 4 bases and 1 base, there was a span of 11 bases. CDR3 length equals 14 residues. CDR1 and CDR2 from the germline V gene are SGDLS and YYNGEE. DNA of the CDR3: TGTGCCAGCAGCCTATACGGGGTCCAAGAGACCCAGTACTTC. Protein product: CASSLYGVQETQYF.

The chain joins TRBV9 to TRBJ2-1, with D tentatively TRBD1 (5 bases). Germline V gene lookup returns CDR1 SGDLS and CDR2 YYNGEE. The CDR3 sequence is 15 residues long. Trimming removed 4 bases from V and 8 bases from J, with 19 bases in between. The CDR3 loop reads CASSPRQGPWDEQFF. CDR3 in DNA: TGTGCCAGCAGCCCCAGGCAGGGCCCCTGGGATGAGCAGTTCTTC.

The table lists this clonotype with many counts. The chain is built from TRBV4-3 and TRBJ2-4; no reliable D call. Between the trimmed V and J ends, which lost 0 bases and 11 bases, there was a span of 11 bases. Germline V gene lookup returns CDR1 LGHNA and CDR2 YSLEER. CDR3 length: 13 residues. The CDR3 coding sequence is TGCGCCAGCAGCCAAGATCTAAGGGTGGTTCAGTACTTC. Amino acids: CASSQDLRVVQYF.

This sequence joins TRBV7-9 and TRBJ2-1; no clear D gene. This CDR3 region has 15 residues. Germline V gene data show CDR1 as SEHNR and CDR2 as FQNEAQ (reference sequence). V was cut by 4 bases and J by 8 bases, with 18 bases left in between. For the CDR3, the DNA is TGTGCCAGCAGCTCACCCGGCAATCGCCCTGATGAGCAGTTCTTC. This codes for CASSSPGNRPDEQFF.

This rearrangement joins TRBV12-3 or TRBV12-4 to TRBJ2-1; TRBD1 matches 7 bases. Trimming removed 6 bases from V and 5 bases from J; junction bases left unmatched: 7. The CDR3 is 14 amino acids. The CDR3 loop reads CASRHRGRNNEQFF. CDR3 coding DNA: TGTGCCAGCAGACACAGGGGCCGTAACAATGAGCAGTTCTTC.

The CDR3 region has the DNA TGTGCCAGCAGTCAGGTGGGAACCCAGAACAATGAGCAGTTCTTC. It is translated as CASSQVGTQNNEQFF. This chain connects TRBV28 to TRBJ2-1, with D unclear. V lost 5 bases to trimming and J lost 5 bases, with 16 bases between them. CDR1 and CDR2 from the germline V gene are MDHEN and SYDVKM. CDR3 length equals 15 residues.

The genes are TRBV5-1 and TRBJ2-3, with 8 positions matching TRBD2. Germline V gives CDR1 SGHRS, CDR2 YFSETQ. This CDR3 has 16 amino acids. V was pared by 4 bases and J by 2 bases, with 9 bases of the junction left unmatched. The CDR3 spells CASSGPGRGYTDTQYF. The CDR3 bases are TGCGCCAGCAGCGGCCCCGGGAGGGGGTACACAGATACGCAGTATTTT.

V gene TRBV2 combines with J gene TRBJ2-7, with 7 bases matching TRBD2. This CDR3 contains 14 residues. V shed 6 bases and J 2 bases; nucleotides not matched to a gene: 7. The germline V gene encodes CDR1 SNHLY and CDR2 FYNNEI. Here the CDR3 reads CASRPWGGTYEQYF. CDR3 nucleotides: TGTGCCAGCAGACCCTGGGGAGGGACCTACGAGCAGTACTTC.

The chain carries TRBV6-5 and TRBJ1-1, with no clear D. This CDR3 has 17 residues. With 0 bases removed from V and 1 base from J, the gap between germline ends came to 15 bases. Per the germline V gene, CDR1 is MNHEY and CDR2 is SVGAGI. For the CDR3, the DNA is TGTGCCAGCAGTTACTCGGTACTCGGCGACCAGAACACTGAAGCTTTCTTT. Protein: CASSYSVLGDQNTEAFF.